The sequence of this TCR beta chain was determined in a study of blood T cell repertoires in COVID-19. Across the study: PBMCs, B-cell-depleted T cells, or T cells were the source of the cDNA or gDNA that made up the material.

This CDR3 spans 15 amino acids. The ends lost 2 bases at V and 3 bases at J; junction bases unmatched: 3. Germline V gives CDR1 KGHSH, CDR2 LQKENI. Participants were placed into cohorts based on the clinical history they reported. The protocol was immunoSEQ multiplex PCR, while the TCRdb copy is restricted to in-frame clones and leaves out a portion. The repertoire holds around 140,000 clones, with roughly 88% as singletons. The sequence was collected from a man aged 50-60 years who had recovered from COVID-19. Sequenced sample: PBMCs or T cells enriched from blood (not recorded which). The chain uses TRBV18 and TRBJ1-1; 10 bases agree with TRBD1. The CDR3 sequence is CASSPRQGADTEAFF. The CDR3 bases are TGTGCCAGCTCACCAAGACAGGGGGCGGACACTGAAGCTTTCTTT.